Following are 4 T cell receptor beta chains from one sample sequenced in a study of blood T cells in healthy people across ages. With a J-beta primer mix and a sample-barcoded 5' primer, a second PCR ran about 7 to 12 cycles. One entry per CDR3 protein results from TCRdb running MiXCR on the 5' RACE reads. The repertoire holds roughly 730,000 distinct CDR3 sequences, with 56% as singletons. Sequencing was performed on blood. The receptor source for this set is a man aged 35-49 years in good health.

The CDR3 sequence: CSAPRRLSNEQFF. CDR3 in DNA: TGCAGTGCTCCTAGAAGGCTGTCGAATGAGCAGTTCTTC. This chain connects TRBV20-1 to TRBJ2-1; no firm D call. Germline loops: CDR1 DFQATT, CDR2 SNEGSKA (reference sequence). The CDR3 sequence is 13 residues long. The V end was cut by 5 bases, the J end by 7 bases, with 15 bases between.

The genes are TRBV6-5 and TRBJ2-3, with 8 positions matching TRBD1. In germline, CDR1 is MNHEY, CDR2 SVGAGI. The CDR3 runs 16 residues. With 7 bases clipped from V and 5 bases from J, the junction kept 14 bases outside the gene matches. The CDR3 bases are TGTGCCAGCACCTCCCTTGGGCAGGGGGCTGGAGATACGCAGTATTTT. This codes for CASTSLGQGAGDTQYF.

The CDR3 DNA reads as TGTGCCACTGGGACAGGGATGGATGAAAAACTGTTTTTT. It translates to CATGTGMDEKLFF. The chain employs TRBV28 and TRBJ1-4; 9 bases map to TRBD1. This CDR3 has 13 residues. The V gene's germline CDR1 is MDHEN and CDR2 SYDVKM. V lost 10 bases, J lost 6 bases, and 6 bases stayed unmatched.

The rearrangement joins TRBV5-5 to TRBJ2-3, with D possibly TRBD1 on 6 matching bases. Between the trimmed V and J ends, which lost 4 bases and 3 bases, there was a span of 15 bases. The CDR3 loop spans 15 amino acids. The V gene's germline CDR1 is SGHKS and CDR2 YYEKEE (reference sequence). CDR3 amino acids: CASSTGTRTTDTQYF. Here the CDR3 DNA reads TGTGCCAGCAGCACCGGGACACGCACGACAGATACGCAGTATTTT.